The 25 T cell receptor beta chains given below trace back to one sample, sequenced in a study of cytomegalovirus exposure and HLA in healthy donors. The PCR contained 60 Vbeta and 13 Jbeta primers. The assay was immunoSEQ multiplex PCR, and TCRdb's table has in-frame clones only and misses some. The data show about 77,000 clones, and the top ten clones hold approximately 13%. Sequenced sample: PBMCs. These receptors were collected from a man over 45 in good health and CMV-seropositive.

The V and J genes are TRBV19 and TRBJ1-1, with D unclear. The CDR3 has 14 amino acids. Per germline, CDR1 LNHDA and CDR2 SQIVND (reference sequence). The V and J ends lost 6 bases and 4 bases respectively, with 15 bases between them. CDR3 in DNA: TGTGCCAGTAGACCCGGCGGCGGAGGCACTGAAGCTTTCTTT. This translates into CASRPGGGGTEAFF.

The chain has TRBV28 and TRBJ2-5; the D is unclear. Germline V lookup: CDR1 MDHEN, CDR2 SYDVKM. Between the trimmed V and J ends, which lost 3 bases and 5 bases, there was a span of 13 bases. The CDR3 contains 14 residues. The CDR3 region is CASSLETLRETQYF. The DNA for the CDR3 is TGTGCCAGCAGTTTGGAAACCTTGAGGGAGACCCAGTACTTC.

This CDR3 is CASSLGGGTSASYEQYF. The CDR3 DNA is TGTGCCAGCAGCTTAGGGGGAGGGACTAGCGCCTCCTACGAGCAGTACTTC. The J gene is TRBJ2-7, the V gene TRBV7-9; 10 bases align to TRBD2. Trimming at V came to 1 base and at J to 0 bases, leaving 6 bases not matched to a gene. Germline-derived CDR1 and CDR2 are SEHNR and FQNEAQ (reference sequence). The CDR3 runs 17 residues.

The chain joins TRBV19 to TRBJ2-1; a possible D gene is TRBD1 (6 bases). Trimming removed 7 bases from V and 4 bases from J, with 20 bases in between. The CDR3 contains 16 residues. Germline lookup yields CDR1 LNHDA and CDR2 SQIVND (reference sequence). CDR3 sequence reads: CASTLPWGRFYNEQFF. CDR3 coding DNA: TGTGCCAGTACCCTCCCCTGGGGGCGGTTTTACAATGAGCAGTTCTTC.

The rearrangement uses TRBV7-2 and TRBJ2-3; TRBD2 matches 8 bases. Trimming removed 4 bases from V and 0 bases from J; junction bases left unmatched: 6. This CDR3 comprises 16 residues. Per the germline V gene, CDR1 is SGHTA and CDR2 is FQGNSA. DNA of the CDR3: TGTGCCAGCAGCTCCCTTAGCGGGGTTAGCACAGATACGCAGTATTTT. Amino acid sequence: CASSSLSGVSTDTQYF. Full variable domain (rest looked up from reference TRBV7-2 and TRBJ2-3): GAGVSQSPSNKVTEKGKDVELRCDPISGHTALYWYRQSLGQGLEFLIYFQGNSAPDKSGLPSDRFSAERTGGSVSTLTIQRTQQEDSAVYLCASSSLSGVSTDTQYFGPGTRLTVL.

The J gene is TRBJ1-6, the V gene TRBV6-1; D perhaps matches TRBD1 (6 bases). Germline-derived CDR1 and CDR2 are MNHNS and SASEGT. The CDR3 is made up of 14 amino acids. Trimming cost V 7 bases and J 10 bases, with 17 bases left between them. Here the CDR3 reads CASIITGKGSPLHF. The DNA for the CDR3 is TGTGCCAGCATTATAACAGGGAAGGGGTCACCCCTCCACTTT.

The chain recombines TRBV6-4 with TRBJ1-5; a weak D match, TRBD1 (6 bases). CDR3 length equals 14 residues. Looked up from germline, CDR1 is MRHNA and CDR2 is SNTAGT. Trimming shortened V by 3 bases and J by 4 bases, and 10 bases separated the two germline ends. The CDR3 nucleotides read TGTGCCAGCAGTGAACAGGGTACAAATCAGCCCCAGCATTTT. Translation: CASSEQGTNQPQHF.

This chain connects TRBV5-1 to TRBJ1-5; D possibly corresponds to TRBD1 (5 bases). The V end lost 4 bases, the J end lost 5 bases, and 16 bases lay between the germline ends. The CDR3 totals 15 residues. Germline loops: CDR1 SGHRS, CDR2 YFSETQ. CDR3 sequence: CASSHGGGPYQPQHF. The CDR3 DNA is TGCGCCAGCAGCCATGGGGGAGGCCCCTATCAGCCCCAGCATTTT. The full variable domain, rest sourced from reference TRBV5-1 and TRBJ1-5, is KAGVTQTPRYLIKTRGQQVTLSCSPISGHRSVSWYQQTPGQGLQFLFEYFSETQRNKGNFPGRFSGRQFSNSRSEMNVSTLELGDSALYLCASSHGGGPYQPQHFGDGTRLSIL.

J is TRBJ1-2 and V is TRBV6-1; D uncertain. Germline loops: CDR1 MNHNS, CDR2 SASEGT. V lost 1 base, J lost 4 bases, and 10 bases lay in between. CDR3 length: 14 residues. CDR3 sequence (DNA): TGTGCCAGCAGTGAAGGGCCACAGATCTATGGCTACACCTTC. Translation: CASSEGPQIYGYTF.

Comments on this clone: A junction boundary mismatches the germline segment, possibly from a read error. The same CDR3 can be traced to other DNA sequences in this sample. J is TRBJ1-2 and V is TRBV13; TRBD1 might be the D (5 bases). CDR3 size: 15 residues. The germline CDR1 and CDR2 sequences are PRHDT and FYEKMQ (reference sequence). Written as DNA, the CDR3 is TGCGCCAGCAGCTCTCTTTCAACAGGACACTATGGCTACACCTTC. Translated, it gives CASSSLSTGHYGYTF.

The chain employs TRBV6-1 and TRBJ2-5; D is perhaps TRBD2 (6 bases). Germline CDR1 MNHNS, CDR2 SASEGT. Trimming shortened V by 8 bases and J by 3 bases, and 16 bases separated the two germline ends. The CDR3 covers 14 residues. The CDR3 nucleotides are TGTGCCAGCTCCTACGGGACTTCCGAAGAGACCCAGTACTTC. This encodes CASSYGTSEETQYF.

The chain links TRBV9 to TRBJ2-3; D call uncertain. V was pared by 2 bases and J by 6 bases, with 10 bases between. The CDR3 is 13 amino acids. Germline CDR1 reads SGDLS; CDR2 reads YYNGEE. The CDR3 loop reads CASSVIYEDTQYF. CDR3 DNA: TGTGCCAGCAGCGTCATCTACGAGGATACGCAGTATTTT.

The chain recombines TRBV7-3 with TRBJ2-3, with a possible D match to TRBD2 (6 bases). Trimming left V 1 base short and J 5 bases short, with 16 bases between. This CDR3 has 16 amino acids. CDR1 SGHTA and CDR2 FQGTGA come from the germline V gene. The CDR3 nucleotides are TGTGCCAGCAGCTTAATGGTTGCGGGGCTCAGAGATACGCAGTATTTT. Residues: CASSLMVAGLRDTQYF.

V and J are TRBV7-3 and TRBJ2-3, with 7 bases aligning to TRBD2. Trimming at V came to 2 bases and at J to 2 bases, leaving 4 bases not matched to a gene. The germline CDR1 and CDR2 sequences are SGHTA and FQGTGA. The CDR3 runs 15 residues. The CDR3 DNA follows: TGTGCCAGCAGCTTATGGAGCGGGGACACAGATACGCAGTATTTT. Translating gives CASSLWSGDTDTQYF.

The chain recombines TRBV30 with TRBJ1-2, with a tentative D call TRBD1 (5 bases). Trimming shortened V by 5 bases and J by 7 bases, and 14 bases separated the two germline ends. The CDR3 extends over 12 amino acids. Germline lookup yields CDR1 GTSNPN and CDR2 SVGIG (reference sequence). This CDR3 reads CAWGREGSGYTF. The CDR3 nucleotides are TGTGCCTGGGGCAGGGAGGGAAGTGGCTACACCTTC. Full variable domain (rest looked up from reference TRBV30 and TRBJ1-2): SQTIHQWPATLVQPVGSPLSLECTVEGTSNPNLYWYRQAAGRGLQLLFYSVGIGQISSEVPQNLSASRPQDRQFILSSKKLLLSDSGFYLCAWGREGSGYTFGSGTRLTVV.

The DNA for the CDR3 is TGTGCCAGCAGTCTCCCTACAGGGGTGAACACTGAAGCTTTCTTT. Protein product: CASSLPTGVNTEAFF. The rearrangement links TRBV6-1 to TRBJ1-1, with TRBD1 matching over 7 bases. The CDR3 is made up of 15 amino acids. The V segment lost 5 bases and the J segment 0 bases; nucleotides outside the gene matches: 6. Germline values: CDR1 MNHNS, CDR2 SASEGT.

The chain couples TRBV6-5 to TRBJ1-2; 8 nucleotides line up with TRBD1. The CDR3 length is 15 residues. Per germline, CDR1 MNHEY and CDR2 SVGAGI. Trimming at V came to 0 bases and at J to 5 bases, leaving 5 bases not matched to a gene. CDR3 amino acids: CASSYSADRAYGYTF. As DNA, the CDR3 is TGTGCCAGCAGTTACTCAGCGGACAGGGCATATGGCTACACCTTC.

This chain joins TRBV5-4 and TRBJ2-5; tentatively, D is TRBD1 (6 bases). The V end lost 2 bases, the J end lost 3 bases, and 14 bases lay between the germline ends. Germline assignment: CDR1 SGHNT and CDR2 YYREEE (reference sequence). The CDR3 runs 15 residues. The CDR3 bases are TGTGCCAGCAGCTTTTCAACAGGGTCGGAAGAGACCCAGTACTTC. This gives the protein CASSFSTGSEETQYF.

This chain connects TRBV6-4 to TRBJ2-5, with D possibly being TRBD2 (6 bases). The CDR3 totals 10 residues. Germline CDR1 and CDR2: MRHNA and SNTAGT. V shed 6 bases and J shed 12 bases, with 11 bases lying between them. As DNA, the CDR3 is TGTGCCAGCAGAAGGGGACTCGAGTACTTC. Encoded protein: CASRRGLEYF.

The CDR3 region is CASTEGLAGYMEQFF. The CDR3 nucleotides read TGCGCCAGCACTGAGGGGCTAGCGGGGTACATGGAGCAGTTCTTC. The chain recombines TRBV4-1 with TRBJ2-1; 9 bases map to TRBD2. This CDR3 is built from 15 residues. Germline V gene sequence: CDR1 MGHRA, CDR2 YSYEKL. With V trimmed by 7 bases and J by 10 bases, 14 bases remained unmatched.

The chain recombines TRBV25-1 with TRBJ2-2; D may be TRBD1 (5 bases). Germline V gene lookup returns CDR1 MGHDK and CDR2 SYGVNS. The germline V and J ends were trimmed by 7 bases and 4 bases, with 10 bases remaining between them. The CDR3 is made up of 13 amino acids. The CDR3 bases are TGTGCCAGCAATACCCAGGGCACCGGGGAGCTGTTTTTT. Protein product: CASNTQGTGELFF.

The chain joins TRBV30 to TRBJ1-2; possible D gene TRBD1, 6 bases. Trimming took 8 bases from V and 4 from J, leaving 17 bases between them. Germline V gene lookup returns CDR1 GTSNPN and CDR2 SVGIG (reference sequence). This CDR3 has 13 residues. CDR3 residues: CAQSRDTVYGYTF. DNA for the CDR3: TGTGCCCAAAGCCGGGACACCGTCTATGGCTACACCTTC.

The chain couples TRBV7-9 to TRBJ2-1; D remains unclear. The germline gives CDR1 SEHNR, CDR2 FQNEAQ (reference sequence). The V end was cut by 1 base, the J end by 6 bases, with 13 bases between. The CDR3 runs 15 residues. CDR3 region: CASSLEITRGNEQFF. The CDR3, as DNA: TGTGCCAGCAGCTTAGAGATCACTCGTGGCAATGAGCAGTTCTTC. The variable domain in full, with the rest retrieved from reference TRBV7-9 and TRBJ2-1, is DTGVSQNPRHKITKRGQNVTFRCDPISEHNRLYWYRQTLGQGPEFLTYFQNEAQLEKSRLLSDRFSAERPKGSFSTLEIQRTEQGDSAMYLCASSLEITRGNEQFFGPGTRLTVL.

This chain links TRBV7-9 with TRBJ2-1, with D perhaps TRBD1 (7 bases). The CDR3 length is 14 residues. Germline-derived CDR1 and CDR2 are SEHNR and FQNEAQ (reference sequence). Trimming cost V 5 bases and J 9 bases, with 17 bases left between them. The CDR3: CASSPHRGGSEQFF. CDR3 nucleotides: TGTGCCAGCAGCCCCCACAGGGGAGGCAGTGAGCAGTTCTTC.

This chain uses TRBV10-2 with TRBJ2-1; 15 bases fit TRBD2. J lost 8 bases, V lost 8 bases, and 7 bases had no gene match. Germline V gene data show CDR1 as WSHSY and CDR2 as SAAADI. CDR3 size: 15 residues. The CDR3 sequence is CASYGLAGGRDEQFF. In nucleotides, the CDR3 is TGCGCCAGCTACGGACTAGCGGGAGGGAGGGATGAGCAGTTCTTC.